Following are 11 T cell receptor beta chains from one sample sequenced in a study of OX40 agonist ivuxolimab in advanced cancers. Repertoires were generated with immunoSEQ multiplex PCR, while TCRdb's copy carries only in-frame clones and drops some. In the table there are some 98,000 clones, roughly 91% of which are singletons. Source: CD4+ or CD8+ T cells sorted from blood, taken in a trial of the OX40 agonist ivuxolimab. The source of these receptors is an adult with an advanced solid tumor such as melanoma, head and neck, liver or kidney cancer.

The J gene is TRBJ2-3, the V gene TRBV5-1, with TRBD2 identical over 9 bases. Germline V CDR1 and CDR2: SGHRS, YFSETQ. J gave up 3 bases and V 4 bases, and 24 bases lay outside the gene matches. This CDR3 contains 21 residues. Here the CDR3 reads CASSPFRIAGDTQGVTDTQYF. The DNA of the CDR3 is TGCGCCAGCAGCCCCTTTAGGATAGCGGGAGATACCCAGGGAGTTACAGATACGCAGTATTTT.

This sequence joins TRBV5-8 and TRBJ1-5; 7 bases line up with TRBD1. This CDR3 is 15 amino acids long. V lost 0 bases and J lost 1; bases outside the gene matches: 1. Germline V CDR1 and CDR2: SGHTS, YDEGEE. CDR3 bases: TGTGCCAGCAGCTTGGGACAGGGAAGCAATCAGCCCCAGCATTTT. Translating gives CASSLGQGSNQPQHF.

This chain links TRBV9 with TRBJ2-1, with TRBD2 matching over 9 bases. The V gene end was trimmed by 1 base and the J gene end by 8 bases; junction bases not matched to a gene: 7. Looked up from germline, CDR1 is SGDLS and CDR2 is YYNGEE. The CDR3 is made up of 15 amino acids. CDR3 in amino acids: CASSVWGLANDEQFF. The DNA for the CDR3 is TGTGCCAGCAGCGTATGGGGACTAGCAAACGATGAGCAGTTCTTC.

CDR3 protein: CASSDSALTSGLQTDTQYF. Written as DNA, the CDR3 is TGTGCCAGCAGTGACTCGGCCTTAACTAGCGGACTCCAAACAGATACGCAGTATTTT. The chain combines TRBV6-4 with TRBJ2-3; 8 bases map to TRBD2. The length of the CDR3 is 19 residues. The germline V gene has CDR1 MRHNA and CDR2 SNTAGT. V was clipped by 0 bases and J by 3 bases; unmatched bases: 14.

CDR3 nucleotide sequence: TGTGCCAGCAGTTTCCGGGACAGGGCCTACGAGCAGTACTTC. This translates into CASSFRDRAYEQYF. The chain couples TRBV28 to TRBJ2-7; 9 bases match TRBD1. Germline trimming cut 3 bases from V and 2 bases from J; bases unmatched to any gene: 2. Germline V gene data show CDR1 as MDHEN and CDR2 as SYDVKM. The CDR3 spans 14 residues.

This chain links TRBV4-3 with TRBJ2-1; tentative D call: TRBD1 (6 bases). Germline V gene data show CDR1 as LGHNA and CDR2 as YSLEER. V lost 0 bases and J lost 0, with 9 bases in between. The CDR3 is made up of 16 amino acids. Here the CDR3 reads CASSQDQGISYNEQFF. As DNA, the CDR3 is TGCGCCAGCAGCCAAGATCAGGGGATCTCCTACAATGAGCAGTTCTTC.

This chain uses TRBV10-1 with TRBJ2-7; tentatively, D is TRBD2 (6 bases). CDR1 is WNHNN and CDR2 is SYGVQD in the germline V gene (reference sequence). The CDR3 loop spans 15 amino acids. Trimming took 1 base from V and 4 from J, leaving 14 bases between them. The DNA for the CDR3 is TGCGCCAGCAGTGAGTTGACCGGGGGTAGTTACGAGCAGTACTTC. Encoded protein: CASSELTGGSYEQYF.

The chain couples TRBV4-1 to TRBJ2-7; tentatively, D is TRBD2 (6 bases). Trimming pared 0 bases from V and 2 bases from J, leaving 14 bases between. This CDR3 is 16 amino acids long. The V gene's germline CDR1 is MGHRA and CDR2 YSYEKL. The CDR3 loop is CASSQDDRGRPYEQYF. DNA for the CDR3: TGCGCCAGCAGCCAAGATGACCGGGGGAGACCCTACGAGCAGTACTTC.

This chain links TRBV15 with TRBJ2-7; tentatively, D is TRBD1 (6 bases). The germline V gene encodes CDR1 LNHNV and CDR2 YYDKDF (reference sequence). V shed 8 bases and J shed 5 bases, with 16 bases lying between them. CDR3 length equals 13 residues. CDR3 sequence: CATSGQLGDEQYF. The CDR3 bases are TGTGCCACCTCTGGACAGCTAGGGGACGAGCAGTACTTC.

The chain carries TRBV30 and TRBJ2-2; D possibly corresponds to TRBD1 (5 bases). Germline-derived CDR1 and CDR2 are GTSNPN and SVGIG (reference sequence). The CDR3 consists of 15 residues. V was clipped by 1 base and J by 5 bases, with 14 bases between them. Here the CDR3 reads CAWSADTPITGELFF. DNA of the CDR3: TGTGCCTGGAGTGCGGACACTCCGATTACCGGGGAGCTGTTTTTT.

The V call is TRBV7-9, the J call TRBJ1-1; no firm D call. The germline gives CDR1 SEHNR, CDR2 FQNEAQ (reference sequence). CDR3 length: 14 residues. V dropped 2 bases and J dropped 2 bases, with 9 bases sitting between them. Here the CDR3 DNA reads TGTGCCAGCAGCTTACAGGCGGGAAACACTGAAGCTTTCTTT. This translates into CASSLQAGNTEAFF.